This T cell receptor (beta chain) derives from a study of metastatic and nonmetastatic thyroid tumors. Each patient came to thyroid surgery without any prior treatment (of any kind). This clone was seen repeatedly, ten times or more. Its antigen is unidentified. Overall study findings and caveats: Reports indicated that malignant thyroid tumors showed significantly higher TCR beta diversity than benign nodules did, in blood and tumor.

V lost 4 bases and J 4 bases, leaving 21 bases between the germline ends. The V gene's germline CDR1 is SGDLS and CDR2 YYNGEE. The CDR3 runs to 17 residues. With MiXCR, TCRdb called clones anew from the PCR reads. The table shows 49,000 or so clones, with around 25% occurring only once. The clonotype comes from a male donor with papillary thyroid cancer or a benign thyroid nodule (not recorded which). Some clones in this sample may be carry-over from other donors' samples. The chain links TRBV9 to TRBJ1-3, with D maybe TRBD1 (5 bases). Sequenced material: blood. DNA for the CDR3: TGTGCCAGCAGCCCCGGGAGGGGATTAGGCGCCGGAAACACCATATATTTT. Translation gives CASSPGRGLGAGNTIYF.